The 10 T cell receptor beta chains below come from one sample, sequenced in a study of shared clonotypes between healthy human individuals (TCRdb year 2020). The receptor library was made with the immunoSEQ multiplex PCR assay. Imported from immuneACCESS, the table was reduced by TCRdb to in-frame sequences with V and J called. These copies leave out some clones; in studies compared against another copy, an unresolved V gene accounts for under half, and the cause of the remainder is not known. The sample includes hundreds of thousands of clones, with 90% to 96% observed a single time. The leading ten clones occupy about 0.064% of the sample. Sequenced input: naive CD4+ T cells sorted from blood. The sample's cell subset or site label is to be understood as: CD45RA+ positively selected. Source of these receptors: a woman aged 30 to 39 in good health.

On this clone: Other nucleotide sequences from this sample produce the same CDR3. The chain employs TRBV6-5 and TRBJ1-1; no clear D. V was shortened by 0 bases and J by 1 base, with 9 bases between the two germline ends. Looked up from germline, CDR1 is MNHEY and CDR2 is SVGAGI. This CDR3 has 15 amino acids. This CDR3 is CASSYSRRGNTEAFF. CDR3 nucleotides: TGTGCCAGCAGTTACTCGAGACGGGGGAACACTGAAGCTTTCTTT.

This clone was recorded only once. This chain joins TRBV6-5 and TRBJ1-1; 10 bases map to TRBD1. CDR3 length: 16 amino acids. Germline V gene data show CDR1 as MNHEY and CDR2 as SVGAGI. J gave up 4 bases and V 4 bases, and 9 bases lay outside the gene matches. Here the CDR3 reads CASSSSDRGESTEAFF. CDR3 coding DNA: TGTGCCAGCAGTTCCTCGGACAGGGGGGAGAGCACTGAAGCTTTCTTT.

The chain has TRBV5-4 and TRBJ2-3; 10 nucleotides align to TRBD2. V lost 2 bases, J lost 14 bases, and 11 bases stayed unmatched. Per germline, CDR1 SGHNT and CDR2 YYREEE (reference sequence). This CDR3 region has 14 residues. The CDR3 sequence is CASSFKSASGSPYF. CDR3 nucleotides: TGTGCCAGCAGCTTTAAATCCGCTAGCGGGAGTCCGTATTTT. Complete variable domain (other parts from reference TRBV5-4 and TRBJ2-3): ETGVTQSPTHLIKTRGQQVTLRCSSQSGHNTVSWYQQALGQGPQFIFQYYREEENGRGNFPPRFSGLQFPNYSSELNVNALELDDSALYLCASSFKSASGSPYFGPGTRLTVL.

This rearrangement joins TRBV1 to TRBJ1-5. TRBV1 is reported as a pseudogene. CDR3 size: 22 residues. This CDR3 is CTSSQDNGPEAFHFIRNQPQHF. The CDR3 bases are TGCACCAGCAGCCAAGATAATGGGCCGGAGGCCTTTCACTTTATACGCAATCAGCCCCAGCATTTT.

This rearrangement joins TRBV7-9 to TRBJ2-5, with a tentative D call TRBD1 (5 bases). This CDR3 is built from 13 residues. The ends were cut back, 4 bases at V and 7 bases at J, with 13 bases in the middle. Per germline, CDR1 SEHNR and CDR2 FQNEAQ (reference sequence). CDR3 coding DNA: TGTGCCAGCAGCTCGACAGTCTTGGGGACCCAGTACTTC. Translation: CASSSTVLGTQYF.

This chain joins TRBV7-7 and TRBJ2-2; weak D call: TRBD2 (5 bases). Germline V lookup: CDR1 SSHAT, CDR2 FNYEAQ (reference sequence). The CDR3 runs to 13 residues. Trimming stripped 4 bases from V and 8 bases from J, with 11 bases between. The CDR3 spells CASSSTREGELFF. CDR3 nucleotide sequence: TGTGCCAGCAGCTCCACCCGGGAAGGGGAGCTGTTTTTT.

The J gene is TRBJ1-2, the V gene TRBV7-9; D is uncertain. The CDR3 consists of 13 residues. Germline V CDR1 and CDR2: SEHNR, FQNEAQ (reference sequence). The V gene lost 5 bases and the J gene lost 4 bases, with 11 bases spanning the gap. The CDR3 region is CASSPSGIYGYTF. The CDR3 DNA sequence: TGTGCCAGCAGCCCCAGCGGGATCTATGGCTACACCTTC.

V is TRBV13 and J is TRBJ2-1; D perhaps matches TRBD2 (5 bases). Trimming took off 5 bases at V and 15 bases at J, with 20 bases between the two ends. Germline lookup yields CDR1 PRHDT and CDR2 FYEKMQ (reference sequence). CDR3 size: 13 residues. The CDR3 DNA reads TGTGCCAGCAGCCTATTCTCTAGCACGTTTAGGTTCTTC. Translated: CASSLFSSTFRFF.

The V and J genes are TRBV28 and TRBJ2-3, with 9 bases that match TRBD1. This CDR3 is built from 14 residues. V dropped 7 bases and J dropped 3; count of bases not matched to a gene: 5. CDR1 and CDR2 from the germline V gene are MDHEN and SYDVKM. The CDR3 nucleotides read TGTGCCAGCACGAATGGACAGGGGACAGATACGCAGTATTTT. It yields the protein CASTNGQGTDTQYF.

This chain links TRBV18 with TRBJ2-3, with 13 bases identical to TRBD2. The germline gives CDR1 KGHSH, CDR2 LQKENI. V shed 6 bases, J shed 2 bases, and the junction held 8 bases outside the gene matches. The CDR3 is 17 amino acids. This chain's CDR3 is CASSPPGLAGPTDTQYF. As DNA, the CDR3 is TGTGCCAGCTCGCCCCCGGGACTAGCGGGACCCACAGATACGCAGTATTTT.